The clone carrying this T cell receptor (beta chain) has at least ten counts. What it binds is unknown. This entry is derived from a study of metastatic and nonmetastatic thyroid tumors. Study background: Repertoires from blood and tumor or nodule tissue of malignant and benign thyroid patients were compared.

Study conclusions and caveats: Patients with malignant thyroid tumors reportedly had significantly higher TCR beta diversity than those with benign nodules, in blood and tumor.

Germline values: CDR1 KGHSH, CDR2 LQKENI. The CDR3 has 14 residues. With 6 bases clipped from V and 5 bases from J, the junction kept 6 bases outside the gene matches. Authors' methods: For papillary thyroid cancer, a distant-metastasis classifier was constructed from CDR3 differences observed across clinicopathological groups. TCRdb redid the clone calls on the PCR reads using MiXCR. For this entry, the V and J calls and clone size follow TCRdb and not the study's own pipeline. The data hold 33,000 or so clones, with 7.4% observed a single time. All patients were untreated before thyroid surgery. The chain uses TRBV18 and TRBJ2-7; the match to TRBD2 covers 11 bases. The sample taken for sequencing was blood. This receptor was obtained from a female donor with papillary thyroid cancer or a benign thyroid nodule (not recorded which). Some clones in this sample may be carry-over from other donors' samples. The CDR3 nucleotides are TGTGCCAGCTCTTCACTAGCGGGAGACGACGAGCAGTACTTC. Protein: CASSSLAGDDEQYF.